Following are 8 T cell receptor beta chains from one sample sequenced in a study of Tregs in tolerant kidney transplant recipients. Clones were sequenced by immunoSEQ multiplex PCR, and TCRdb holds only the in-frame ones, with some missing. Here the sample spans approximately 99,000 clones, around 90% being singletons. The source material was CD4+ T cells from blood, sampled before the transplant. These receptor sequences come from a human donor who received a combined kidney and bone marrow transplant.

The CDR3 region is CAISADSRETQYF. CDR3 coding DNA: TGTGCCATCAGTGCTGATTCGCGGGAGACCCAGTACTTC. J is TRBJ2-5 and V is TRBV10-3; no definite D call. CDR3 length: 13 residues. V was shortened by 4 bases and J by 5 bases, with 11 bases between the two germline ends. CDR1 and CDR2 (germline): ENHRY, SYGVKD.

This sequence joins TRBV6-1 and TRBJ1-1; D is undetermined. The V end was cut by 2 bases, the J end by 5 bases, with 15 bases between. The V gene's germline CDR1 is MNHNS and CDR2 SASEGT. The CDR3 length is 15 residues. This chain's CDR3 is CASSELAVGWTEAFF. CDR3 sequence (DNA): TGTGCCAGCAGTGAATTAGCGGTAGGCTGGACTGAAGCTTTCTTT.

This CDR3 reads CASSLVDRAYEQYF. CDR3 bases: TGTGCCAGCAGCTTAGTCGACAGAGCCTACGAGCAGTACTTC. The V call is TRBV7-9, the J call TRBJ2-7; TRBD1 is a possible D gene (5 bases). Trimming shortened V by 1 base and J by 2 bases, and 9 bases separated the two germline ends. The CDR3 loop spans 14 amino acids. Germline values: CDR1 SEHNR, CDR2 FQNEAQ (reference sequence).

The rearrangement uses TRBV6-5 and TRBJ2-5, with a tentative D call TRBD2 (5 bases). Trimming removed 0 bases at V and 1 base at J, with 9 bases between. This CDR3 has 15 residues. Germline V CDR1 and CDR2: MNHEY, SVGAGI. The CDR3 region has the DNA TGTGCCAGCAGTTACTCCTGGGGAGCCCAAGAGACCCAGTACTTC. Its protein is CASSYSWGAQETQYF.

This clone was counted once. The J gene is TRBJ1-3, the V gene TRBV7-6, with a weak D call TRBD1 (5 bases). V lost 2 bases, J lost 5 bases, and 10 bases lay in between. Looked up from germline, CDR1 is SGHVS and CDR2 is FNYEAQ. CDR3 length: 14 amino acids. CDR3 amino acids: CASSLFPGRNTIYF. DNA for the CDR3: TGTGCCAGCAGCTTATTTCCAGGGCGAAACACCATATATTTT.

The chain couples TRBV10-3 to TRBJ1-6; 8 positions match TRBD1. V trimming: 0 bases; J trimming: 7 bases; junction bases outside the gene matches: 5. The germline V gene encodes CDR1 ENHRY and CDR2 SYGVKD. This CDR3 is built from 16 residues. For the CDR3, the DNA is TGTGCCATCAGTGAGTCCAGGACAGGGCAGAATTCACCCCTCCACTTT. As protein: CAISESRTGQNSPLHF.

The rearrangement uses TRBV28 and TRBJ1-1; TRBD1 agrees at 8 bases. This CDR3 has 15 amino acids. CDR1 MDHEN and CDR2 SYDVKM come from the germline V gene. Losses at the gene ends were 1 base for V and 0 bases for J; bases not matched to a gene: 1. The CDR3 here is CASSLSRGLNTEAFF. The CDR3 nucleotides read TGTGCCAGCAGTTTATCCAGGGGGCTGAACACTGAAGCTTTCTTT.

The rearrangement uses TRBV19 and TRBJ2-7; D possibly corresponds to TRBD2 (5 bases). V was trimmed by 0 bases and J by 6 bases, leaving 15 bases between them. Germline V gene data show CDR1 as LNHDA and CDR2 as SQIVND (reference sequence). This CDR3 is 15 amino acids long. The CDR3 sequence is CASSIDPRGSVEQYF. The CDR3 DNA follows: TGTGCCAGTAGTATAGACCCCCGGGGATCGGTCGAGCAGTACTTC.